The 16 T cell receptor beta chains presented below share a single source sample, sequenced in a study of blood T cell repertoires in COVID-19. The repertoire was sequenced with immunoSEQ multiplex PCR; TCRdb's copy has only in-frame clones and lacks some. The sample has about 180,000 clones; about 81% are singletons. Sequencing input: peripheral blood. Receptors originate from a woman over 75 with COVID-19, enrolled during active disease.

This clone was recorded a few times. V and J are TRBV11-2 and TRBJ2-7, with D possibly matching TRBD2 (6 bases). Trimming removed 5 bases from V and 3 bases from J, with 11 bases in between. Germline V gives CDR1 SGHAT, CDR2 FQNNGV. The CDR3 loop spans 13 amino acids. In DNA form, the CDR3 reads TGTGCCAGCAGCGAAGGGACTGACTACGAGCAGTACTTC. This sequence encodes CASSEGTDYEQYF.

The rearrangement uses TRBV6-2 or TRBV6-3 and TRBJ2-7; D uncertain. The germline V gene encodes CDR1 MNHEY and CDR2 SVGEGT. This CDR3 contains 14 residues. Deletions cut 5 bases from V and 4 bases from J, with 15 bases between. CDR3 loop: CASSSDLFLYEQYF. DNA of the CDR3: TGTGCCAGCAGTAGCGACCTCTTCCTGTACGAGCAGTACTTC.

The chain is built from TRBV3-1 (or the pseudogene TRBV3-2) and TRBJ2-7; 14 nucleotides align to TRBD2. This CDR3 is built from 15 residues. Unmatched junction bases numbered 3, after V lost 5 bases and J lost 3 bases. The germline V gene has CDR1 LGHDT and CDR2 YNNKEL (reference sequence). The CDR3 DNA reads TGTGCCAGCAGCGAGACTAGCGGGGGGGACTACGAGCAGTACTTC. Protein: CASSETSGGDYEQYF.

This clone has only a few counts. V is TRBV4-2 and J is TRBJ2-5; 11 nucleotides line up with TRBD2. This CDR3 is built from 17 residues. V was pared by 5 bases and J by 7 bases, with 15 bases of the junction left unmatched. Germline CDR1 and CDR2: LGHNA and YNFKEQ. CDR3 protein: CASSTRSASGGLGTQYF. The CDR3 region has the DNA TGTGCCAGCAGCACCCGGTCGGCTAGCGGGGGGCTGGGGACCCAGTACTTC.

The V and J genes are TRBV7-2 and TRBJ2-3; no reliable D call. Germline V gene data show CDR1 as SGHTA and CDR2 as FQGNSA. V lost 6 bases and J 6 bases, leaving 10 bases between the germline ends. The CDR3 runs to 12 residues. As DNA, the CDR3 is TGTGCCAGCAGTCCCCCGTCGGATACGCAGTATTTT. It yields the protein CASSPPSDTQYF.

The chain is built from TRBV5-1 and TRBJ2-5; 8 bases match TRBD2. Germline V lookup: CDR1 SGHRS, CDR2 YFSETQ. The CDR3 loop spans 13 amino acids. V lost 4 bases, J lost 6 bases, and 5 bases stayed unmatched. The CDR3 loop reads CASSQTSEKTQYF. As DNA, the CDR3 is TGCGCCAGCAGCCAGACTAGCGAAAAGACCCAGTACTTC.

The chain carries TRBV11-3 and TRBJ2-3; 11 positions match TRBD2. The V segment lost 5 bases and the J segment 4 bases; nucleotides outside the gene matches: 5. Germline V gene lookup returns CDR1 SGHNT and CDR2 YENEEA. This CDR3 has 15 amino acids. CDR3 nucleotides: TGTGCCAGCAGCCGACTAGCGGGGAACTCAGATACGCAGTATTTT. Encoded protein: CASSRLAGNSDTQYF.

The chain uses TRBV11-3 and TRBJ2-1; tentatively, D is TRBD1 (5 bases). Trimming pared 1 base from V and 4 bases from J, leaving 14 bases between. Germline assignment: CDR1 SGHNT and CDR2 YENEEA. This CDR3 spans 16 amino acids. The CDR3 loop is CASSLVAGPRYNEQFF. CDR3 coding DNA: TGTGCCAGCAGCTTAGTGGCAGGGCCTCGTTACAATGAGCAGTTCTTC.

The rearrangement links TRBV10-3 to TRBJ2-3; 8 bases align to TRBD2. J was trimmed by 5 bases and V by 0 bases; bases with no gene match: 10. From germline, CDR1 is ENHRY and CDR2 SYGVKD. This CDR3 is 17 amino acids long. CDR3 DNA sequence: TGTGCCATCAGTGAGTCCCCCACTCGGGGGGGCCTAGATACGCAGTATTTT. It specifies CAISESPTRGGLDTQYF.

The chain has TRBV18 and TRBJ2-5; no clear D. Per germline, CDR1 KGHSH and CDR2 LQKENI. The CDR3 runs 13 residues. V was shortened by 0 bases and J by 5 bases, with 7 bases between the two germline ends. The DNA of the CDR3 is TGTGCCAGCTCACCACCGTTCATGGAGACCCAGTACTTC. This translates into CASSPPFMETQYF.

V and J are TRBV27 and TRBJ2-1; 13 nucleotides match TRBD2. With V trimmed by 5 bases and J by 5 bases, 3 bases remained unmatched. CDR1 and CDR2 from the germline V gene are MNHEY and SMNVEV (reference sequence). The CDR3 loop spans 15 amino acids. The CDR3 DNA is TGTGCCAGCAGTCCTACTAGCGGGGGGGACAATGAGCAGTTCTTC. Protein sequence: CASSPTSGGDNEQFF.

V is TRBV27 and J is TRBJ2-7, with TRBD2 identical over 11 bases. V gave up 6 bases and J gave up 7 bases; unmatched junction bases: 8. The germline CDR1 and CDR2 sequences are MNHEY and SMNVEV (reference sequence). The CDR3 has 14 amino acids. CDR3 bases: TGTGCCAGCAGCCCTACTAGCGGGGGCTGGGAGCAGTACTTC. The encoded protein is CASSPTSGGWEQYF.

In this sample, this clone turned up a few times. The rearrangement links TRBV3-1 (or the pseudogene TRBV3-2) to TRBJ2-7; weak D call: TRBD2 (7 bases). The CDR3 loop spans 13 amino acids. V was trimmed by 3 bases and J by 6 bases, leaving 12 bases between them. Germline V CDR1 and CDR2: LGHDT, YNNKEL (reference sequence). Here the CDR3 reads CASSQRGRGEQYF. The CDR3 DNA is TGTGCCAGCAGCCAGAGGGGGAGGGGCGAGCAGTACTTC.

The chain has TRBV9 and TRBJ1-1; a possible D gene is TRBD1 (5 bases). CDR1 is SGDLS, CDR2 YYNGEE, per germline. This CDR3 region has 14 residues. V lost 2 bases to trimming and J lost 3 bases, with 11 bases between them. CDR3 DNA: TGTGCCAGCAGCGTTCGGGGGATAGACACTGAAGCTTTCTTT. Its translation is CASSVRGIDTEAFF.

The rearrangement links TRBV4-1 to TRBJ2-1, with D possibly TRBD1 on 7 matching bases. V lost 4 bases and J lost 4, with 23 bases in between. Germline V gene sequence: CDR1 MGHRA, CDR2 YSYEKL. This CDR3 comprises 18 residues. The CDR3 is CASSPRGDITLIYNEQFF. In DNA, the CDR3 is TGCGCCAGCAGCCCCAGGGGGGACATAACACTCATTTACAATGAGCAGTTCTTC.

The table lists this clone with a few counts. The chain employs TRBV7-9 and TRBJ2-1; D not certain. V was clipped by 2 bases and J by 4 bases, with 9 bases between them. The CDR3 covers 14 residues. Germline CDR1 SEHNR, CDR2 FQNEAQ (reference sequence). The CDR3 region has the DNA TGTGCCAGCAGCTTATTGAGAGATTACAATGAGCAGTTCTTC. Protein: CASSLLRDYNEQFF.